These 18 T cell receptor beta chains share one sample of origin, sequenced in a study of beta chain features in type 1 diabetes. The study reverse transcribed the entire isolated RNA, so it sequenced expressed TCRB transcripts. Data came from immunoSEQ multiplex PCR; TCRdb stores just in-frame clones and leaves some out. Here the sample spans a few hundred thousand clones, 11% being singletons. Broader study findings: TCRB CDR3s from Type 1 diabetes patients were moderately but significantly shorter in all four CD4+ subsets.

Their cognate antigens are unknown. Sequencing was performed on naive CD4+ T cells from blood. The source is a young man with type 1 diabetes.

This clone was found a few times. The chain joins TRBV18 to TRBJ2-5, with TRBD1 as a possible D gene (6 bases). V was pared by 3 bases and J by 3 bases, with 11 bases between. This CDR3 contains 14 residues. Germline V CDR1 and CDR2: KGHSH, LQKENI. CDR3: CASSPRAGEETQYF. The CDR3 coding sequence is TGTGCCAGCTCACCTAGGGCAGGGGAAGAGACCCAGTACTTC.

This clone came up a few times. The genes are TRBV30 and TRBJ1-1; no firm D call. V was trimmed by 3 bases and J by 5 bases, leaving 13 bases between them. CDR1 is GTSNPN and CDR2 is SVGIG in the germline V gene (reference sequence). There are 13 residues in the CDR3. This chain's CDR3 is CAWRLTASTEAFF. The CDR3 nucleotides read TGTGCCTGGAGATTGACCGCTAGTACTGAAGCTTTCTTT.

CDR3 DNA sequence: TGTGCCAGCAGTGACCCGGGGGGGGCAATCACAGATACGCAGTATTTT. Its protein product is CASSDPGGAITDTQYF. This chain links TRBV2 with TRBJ2-3; 8 nucleotides line up with TRBD2. V dropped 3 bases and J dropped 2; count of bases not matched to a gene: 7. Germline loops: CDR1 SNHLY, CDR2 FYNNEI. The CDR3 extends over 16 amino acids.

V is TRBV11-1 and J is TRBJ2-5, with D tentatively TRBD2 (7 bases). The germline gives CDR1 SGHAT, CDR2 FQDESV (reference sequence). V was shortened by 10 bases and J by 1 base, with 16 bases between the two germline ends. The CDR3 has 14 amino acids. The CDR3: CATGEGVPQETQYF. CDR3 sequence (DNA): TGTGCCACCGGGGAGGGGGTTCCCCAAGAGACCCAGTACTTC.

The chain uses TRBV2 and TRBJ2-6; 7 bases match TRBD2. This CDR3 comprises 14 residues. After removal of 9 bases from V and 7 bases from J, the junction contained 9 bases not matched to a gene. CDR1 SNHLY and CDR2 FYNNEI come from the germline V gene. This CDR3 reads CASYRPGLANVLTF. The CDR3 DNA sequence: TGTGCCAGTTATCGACCGGGACTAGCCAACGTCCTGACTTTC.

This clone was observed a handful of times. The chain employs TRBV7-9 and TRBJ2-7; D is possibly TRBD2 (5 bases). The V and J ends lost 3 bases and 1 base respectively, with 7 bases between them. The CDR3 length is 13 residues. Germline CDR1 SEHNR, CDR2 FQNEAQ (reference sequence). The CDR3 here is CASSLDWSYEQYF. As DNA, the CDR3 is TGTGCCAGCAGCTTGGACTGGTCCTACGAGCAGTACTTC.

This chain connects TRBV30 to TRBJ2-2; 8 bases match TRBD1. Trimming cost V 4 bases and J 6 bases; bases outside gene matches: 10. CDR3 length: 15 residues. The germline gives CDR1 GTSNPN, CDR2 SVGIG (reference sequence). In nucleotides, the CDR3 is TGTGCCTGGACCCGACAGGGGTTGGGGGCCGGGGAGCTGTTTTTT. As protein: CAWTRQGLGAGELFF.

This clone was seen a handful of times. The same CDR3 also results from other DNA sequences found in this sample. V is TRBV28 and J is TRBJ2-3; D is unclear. This CDR3 comprises 11 residues. V was cut by 8 bases and J by 6 bases, with 9 bases left in between. CDR1 and CDR2 from the germline V gene are MDHEN and SYDVKM. The CDR3 protein is CASSLRDTQYF. The CDR3 nucleotides read TGTGCCAGCTCCCTCAGGGATACGCAGTATTTT. The entire variable domain, with the rest obtained from reference TRBV28 and TRBJ2-3, is as follows: DVKVTQSSRYLVKRTGEKVFLECVQDMDHENMFWYRQDPGLGLRLIYFSYDVKMKEKGDIPEGYSVSREKKERFSLILESASTNQTSMYLCASSLRDTQYFGPGTRLTVL.

The V gene is TRBV9, the J gene TRBJ2-3; possible D gene TRBD1, 6 bases. Germline V gene lookup returns CDR1 SGDLS and CDR2 YYNGEE. The CDR3 loop spans 15 amino acids. V gave up 5 bases and J gave up 6 bases, with 19 bases separating them. CDR3 bases: TGTGCCAGCAGGGCGACAGGCTCTCGGCAGGATACGCAGTATTTT. Its translation is CASRATGSRQDTQYF.

In its sample, this clone was seen a few times. The chain uses TRBV19 and TRBJ2-7; 9 nucleotides agree with TRBD1. The CDR3 length is 14 residues. Trimming took 4 bases from V and 2 from J; bases not matched to a gene: 3. CDR1 is LNHDA and CDR2 is SQIVND in the germline V gene (reference sequence). CDR3 bases: TGTGCCAGTAGTACGGACAGGGGCGCCTACGAGCAGTACTTC. It is translated as CASSTDRGAYEQYF. The full variable domain, completed using reference TRBV19 and TRBJ2-7, is DGGITQSPKYLFRKEGQNVTLSCEQNLNHDAMYWYRQDPGQGLRLIYYSQIVNDFQKGDIAEGYSVSREKKESFPLTVTSAQKNPTAFYLCASSTDRGAYEQYFGPGTRLTVT.

The chain couples TRBV7-2 to TRBJ1-5; the D is unclear. This CDR3 has 12 residues. Looked up from germline, CDR1 is SGHTA and CDR2 is FQGNSA. Between the trimmed V and J ends, which lost 3 bases and 7 bases, there was a span of 7 bases. As DNA, the CDR3 is TGTGCCAGCAGCTTTCTCGGGCAGCCCCAGCATTTT. It yields the protein CASSFLGQPQHF. The whole variable domain, filled in from reference TRBV7-2 and TRBJ1-5, reads GAGVSQSPSNKVTEKGKDVELRCDPISGHTALYWYRQSLGQGLEFLIYFQGNSAPDKSGLPSDRFSAERTGGSVSTLTIQRTQQEDSAVYLCASSFLGQPQHFGDGTRLSIL.

The J gene is TRBJ2-7, the V gene TRBV27, with D unclear. The germline V gene encodes CDR1 MNHEY and CDR2 SMNVEV (reference sequence). This CDR3 has 13 amino acids. V gave up 3 bases and J gave up 6 bases, with 12 bases separating them. The CDR3 protein is CASSFRYSREQYF. CDR3 nucleotide sequence: TGTGCCAGCAGTTTTCGCTACAGCCGCGAGCAGTACTTC.

The chain employs TRBV7-9 and TRBJ2-7, with D possibly matching TRBD2 (5 bases). V lost 1 base and J 3 bases, leaving 10 bases between the germline ends. The CDR3 is made up of 14 amino acids. Germline loops: CDR1 SEHNR, CDR2 FQNEAQ (reference sequence). In DNA, the CDR3 is TGTGCCAGCAGCTTAGAACCGGGGTACTACGAGCAGTACTTC. Protein sequence: CASSLEPGYYEQYF. The full variable domain, in which reference TRBV7-9 and TRBJ2-7 provide the parts outside the CDR3, is DTGVSQNPRHKITKRGQNVTFRCDPISEHNRLYWYRQTLGQGPEFLTYFQNEAQLEKSRLLSDRFSAERPKGSFSTLEIQRTEQGDSAMYLCASSLEPGYYEQYFGPGTRLTVT.

With respect to this clone: The identical CDR3 is also encoded by other nucleotide sequences in the sample. The gene calls are TRBV5-1 and TRBJ2-5; D may be TRBD2 (6 bases). The CDR3 length is 14 residues. Trimming left V 4 bases short and J 4 bases short, with 14 bases between. Per germline, CDR1 SGHRS and CDR2 YFSETQ. The CDR3 protein is CASSPGTGGETQYF. The DNA for the CDR3 is TGCGCCAGCAGCCCAGGGACTGGAGGAGAGACCCAGTACTTC.

This chain uses TRBV15 with TRBJ2-5; TRBD2 matches 8 bases. The junction had 8 bases not matched to a gene; V was cut back by 7 bases and J by 7 bases. Germline assignment: CDR1 LNHNV and CDR2 YYDKDF (reference sequence). There are 13 residues in the CDR3. The CDR3 DNA reads as TGTGCCACCACACTAGCGGACGCAGGGACCCAGTACTTC. Its translation: CATTLADAGTQYF.

This clone was counted only a few times. One end of the junction does not line up with germline, which may come from a read error. The chain combines TRBV5-4 with TRBJ1-1; D is possibly TRBD1 (5 bases). The CDR3 spans 14 residues. Germline V gene data show CDR1 as SGHNT and CDR2 as YYREEE (reference sequence). The CDR3 nucleotides read TGTGCCAGCAGGCGAGCCGGGACTGAATCGAGAAAGGTCTTT. Its translation: CASRRAGTESRKVF.

The chain combines TRBV28 with TRBJ2-4; unclear D gene. Germline CDR1 is MDHEN and CDR2 is SYDVKM. The V end was cut by 1 base, the J end by 0 bases, with 10 bases between. The CDR3 is 16 residues long. The DNA for the CDR3 is TGTGCCAGCAGTTTATCAGGTCTGATAGCCAAAAACATTCAGTACTTC. Protein sequence: CASSLSGLIAKNIQYF.

Concerning this clone: A junction boundary mismatches the germline segment, possibly from a read error. The chain links TRBV7-7 to TRBJ2-7, with 11 bases that match TRBD2. The CDR3 loop spans 13 amino acids. Germline V lookup: CDR1 SSHAT, CDR2 FNYEAQ (reference sequence). CDR3 sequence reads: CASSSGLAGEQYF. CDR3 DNA sequence: TGTGCTAGCAGCTCCGGACTAGCGGGCGAGCAGTACTTC.